Following are 10 T cell receptor beta chains from one sample sequenced in a study of CD8+ T cells in alopecia areata. From alopecia areata patients, lesional scalp punch biopsies and peripheral blood were collected. It was cDNA, reverse transcribed from extracted RNA, that served as the sequencing template. Assay: immunoSEQ multiplex PCR; the TCRdb copy retains only in-frame clones and omits some. The sample carries approximately 12,000 clones, 57% recorded once. The source material was skin. The receptor set was obtained from a human donor with alopecia areata.

J is TRBJ2-2 and V is TRBV28; TRBD2 aligns across 9 bases. J gave up 4 bases and V 1 base, and 1 base lay outside the gene matches. CDR1 MDHEN and CDR2 SYDVKM come from the germline V gene. CDR3 size: 15 residues. CDR3 region: CASSLLTSGTGELFF. Written as DNA, the CDR3 is TGTGCCAGCAGTTTATTGACTAGCGGCACCGGGGAGCTGTTTTTT.

This chain joins TRBV28 and TRBJ2-7, with D hard to call. CDR3 length equals 12 residues. Germline CDR1 MDHEN, CDR2 SYDVKM. Trimming took 5 bases from V and 1 from J, leaving 6 bases between them. CDR3 amino acids: CASSPRSYEQYF. CDR3 nucleotides: TGTGCCAGCAGTCCACGGTCCTACGAGCAGTACTTC.

This clone came up a few times. This sequence joins TRBV5-6 and TRBJ2-1; D call uncertain. The ends were cut back, 1 base at V and 7 bases at J, with 12 bases in the middle. The CDR3 runs to 14 residues. The germline V gene has CDR1 SGHDT and CDR2 YYEEEE. CDR3 nucleotides: TGTGCCAGCAGCTTGAGAACCTCTAGAAATGAGCAGTTCTTC. Amino acid sequence: CASSLRTSRNEQFF.

V gene TRBV21-1 combines with J gene TRBJ1-3; the table's TRBD1 call for D was not verified on the DNA. TRBV21-1 is tagged as a pseudogene. This CDR3 comprises 20 residues. CDR3 nucleotides: TGTGCCAGCAGCGAAAGACGGGCGGACAGGGGAATAACCCCCGGAAACACCATATATTTT. It yields the protein CASSERRADRGITPGNTIYF.

The gene calls are TRBV7-9 and TRBJ2-7; weak D call: TRBD1 (6 bases). CDR1 and CDR2 (germline): SEHNR, FQNEAQ (reference sequence). There are 15 residues in the CDR3. V was cut by 1 base and J by 1 base, with 11 bases left in between. CDR3 region: CASSLEDRQSYEQYF. Written as DNA, the CDR3 is TGTGCCAGCAGCTTAGAAGACAGGCAATCCTACGAGCAGTACTTC. The full variable domain, its missing parts supplied by reference TRBV7-9 and TRBJ2-7, is DTGVSQNPRHKITKRGQNVTFRCDPISEHNRLYWYRQTLGQGPEFLTYFQNEAQLEKSRLLSDRFSAERPKGSFSTLEIQRTEQGDSAMYLCASSLEDRQSYEQYFGPGTRLTVT.

This clone was found a few times. The J gene is TRBJ2-3, the V gene TRBV7-2; TRBD2 matches at 9 bases. The V gene end was trimmed by 0 bases and the J gene end by 2 bases; junction bases not matched to a gene: 12. CDR1 and CDR2 (germline): SGHTA, FQGNSA. This CDR3 region has 19 residues. The CDR3 loop reads CASSLAGWETSGDTDTQYF. CDR3 nucleotide sequence: TGTGCCAGCAGCTTAGCGGGATGGGAGACTAGCGGTGACACAGATACGCAGTATTTT.

This rearrangement joins TRBV28 to TRBJ2-1; 8 bases fit TRBD1. J lost 3 bases, V lost 6 bases, and 4 bases had no gene match. Germline V CDR1 and CDR2: MDHEN, SYDVKM. CDR3 length: 14 residues. The CDR3 sequence is CASSNRGSYNEQFF. DNA for the CDR3: TGTGCCAGCAGCAACAGGGGGAGCTACAATGAGCAGTTCTTC.

This clone was seen a few times. The chain carries TRBV4-1 and TRBJ2-2, with D unresolved. V was clipped by 1 base and J by 3 bases, with 12 bases between them. The CDR3 runs 16 residues. Per germline, CDR1 MGHRA and CDR2 YSYEKL. The CDR3 is CASSQVERTDTGELFF. The CDR3 DNA reads TGCGCCAGCAGCCAAGTTGAGAGGACGGACACCGGGGAGCTGTTTTTT.

This clone is medium-sized in the sample. DNA for the CDR3: TGTGCCAGCAGTCCAGAACCGGGGGGGACCCAGTACTTC. It translates to CASSPEPGGTQYF. The chain employs TRBV6-5 and TRBJ2-5; 7 bases align to TRBD2. CDR1 and CDR2 from the germline V gene are MNHEY and SVGAGI. Germline trimming cut 5 bases from V and 7 bases from J; bases unmatched to any gene: 7. The length of the CDR3 is 13 residues.

The chain has TRBV6-6 and TRBJ2-7; D is possibly TRBD2 (5 bases). The CDR3 is made up of 14 amino acids. Germline V gives CDR1 MNHNY, CDR2 SVGAGI (reference sequence). The ends were cut back, 2 bases at V and 6 bases at J, with 14 bases in the middle. The CDR3 nucleotides are TGTGCCAGCAGTTACGGGGTCGTAAGCGGCGAGCAGTACTTC. This codes for CASSYGVVSGEQYF.